A selection of T cell receptor beta chains follows, all from one sample in a study of T-cell memory formation after mild COVID-19. One entry per CDR3 protein, called by TCRdb with MiXCR from the 5' RACE reads. Seen here are over 400,000 distinct CDR3 sequences, less than 25% observed once, and the top ten hold about an eighth. The specimen sequenced was PBMCs or a T cell subset sorted from them (not recorded which). All receptors come from an adult woman who had mild COVID-19 (a few samples of this study predate the infection). Cell type and time point are not known. The CDR3 runs from the conserved cysteine through the conserved F or W. D genes are given only for firm matches. Expanded clones get a size class; other rows say once, few or many, or leave the size out.

>.|.|TRBJ2-7|TRBV14
TGTGCCAGCAGCCGGGGATGGGTCTACGAGCAGTACTTC
CASSRGWVYEQYF
>.|TRBD2|TRBJ2-1|TRBV7-6
TGTGCCAGCAGCTTAGTACGGCTAGCGGGAGGGCCCCCCTACAATGAGCAGTTCTTC
CASSLVRLAGGPPYNEQFF
>many|TRBD1|TRBJ1-1|TRBV11-2
TGTGCCAGCAGCTTTGACAGGGGGCTTACTGAAGCTTTCTTT
CASSFDRGLTEAFF
>.|.|TRBJ1-5|TRBV5-5
TGTGCCAGCAGCCTGGGTGTCACTAGCAATCAGCCCCAGCATTTT
CASSLGVTSNQPQHF
>.|.|TRBJ2-3|TRBV21-1
TGTGCCAGCAGCAAAGCGCGGAGCGGGGGGGGCACAGATACGCAGTATTTT
CASSKARSGGGTDTQYF
>few|.|TRBJ2-5|TRBV29-1
TGCAGCGTTGAACAGGCACAAGAGACCCAGTACTTC
CSVEQAQETQYF
>few|.|TRBJ2-4|TRBV12-3/TRBV12-4
TGTGCCAGCAGTTTAGGTGTGGGTTCCAAAAACATTCAGTACTTC
CASSLGVGSKNIQYF
>.|.|TRBJ1-3|TRBV4-1
TGCGCCAGCAGCCAAGGCAGCATCTCTGGAAACACCATATATTTT
CASSQGSISGNTIYF
>.|TRBD2|TRBJ2-3|TRBV7-3
TGTGCCAGCAGCGTTGGACTAGCGGCGACAGATACGCAGTATTTT
CASSVGLAATDTQYF
>.|.|TRBJ1-5|TRBV6-5
TGTGCCAGCAGTTTAGCGGGTTTCAATCAGCCCCAGCATTTT
CASSLAGFNQPQHF
>.|.|TRBJ2-1|TRBV7-2
TGTGCCAGCAGCTTAGTCGGCTCTCAGGCCAATGAGCAGTTCTTC
CASSLVGSQANEQFF
>few|.|TRBJ2-7|TRBV2
TGTGCCAGCAGCGTAACTAACGAGCAGTACTTC
CASSVTNEQYF
>few|.|TRBJ1-1|TRBV7-6
TGTGCCAGCAGCTTAGCCGAATACACTGAAGCTTTCTTT
CASSLAEYTEAFF
>.|TRBD1|TRBJ1-2|TRBV3-1
TGTGCCAGCAGCCCAACCCCCGGGACAGTAGCCAACTATGGCTACACCTTC
CASSPTPGTVANYGYTF
>.|TRBD1|TRBJ1-5|TRBV15
TGTGCCACCAGCAGAACCCCGGGACAGGGAGCAATTAGCAATCAGCCCCAGCATTTT
CATSRTPGQGAISNQPQHF
>.|.|TRBJ2-5|TRBV5-1
TGCGCCAGCAGGAATGCGGACTTCTGGGAGACCCAGTACTTC
CASRNADFWETQYF
>few|.|TRBJ2-7|TRBV15
TGTGCCACCAGCAGAGATGGGTCACCTTTCTACGAGCAGTACTTC
CATSRDGSPFYEQYF
>few|.|TRBJ1-1|TRBV12-3/TRBV12-4
TGTGCCAGTGGTGGTGGGGGCACTGAAGCTTTCTTT
CASGGGGTEAFF
>.|.|TRBJ1-1|TRBV12-3/TRBV12-4
TGTGCCAGCAGTTTAGCGTTTGGAGGAGAAGCTTTCTTT
CASSLAFGGEAFF
>few|TRBD1|TRBJ2-7|TRBV29-1
TGCAGCGTTACTTTCGACAGGGCCGGGAACGAGCAGTACTTC
CSVTFDRAGNEQYF
>.|TRBD1|TRBJ2-2|TRBV10-3
TGTGCCAGCACTGGGCTGACAGGGGGCACCGGGGAGCTGTTTTTT
CASTGLTGGTGELFF
>once|TRBD1|TRBJ2-2|TRBV11-2
TGTGCCAGCAGCTTAGCAGGGGGAAGGACCGGGGAGCTGTTTTTT
CASSLAGGRTGELFF
>few|.|TRBJ1-1|TRBV19
TGTGCCAGTAGTATAAGGCGACCGATGAACACTGAAGCTTTCTTT
CASSIRRPMNTEAFF
>.|TRBD2|TRBJ2-3|TRBV6-2/TRBV6-3
TGTGCCAGCAGCTCCCCGACAGCGGGAGACCCAGATACGCAGTATTTT
CASSSPTAGDPDTQYF
>.|.|TRBJ2-5|TRBV2
TGTGCCAGCAGTGGAGGGTTTTCGCATAAGGAGACCCAGTACTTC
CASSGGFSHKETQYF
>few|.|TRBJ2-5|TRBV6-5
TGTGCCAGCAGTTACTCGCGTGCCTCCAAAGAGACCCAGTACTTC
CASSYSRASKETQYF
>.|.|TRBJ1-5|TRBV24-1
TGTGCCACCAGTGGTATTAGCAATCAGCCCCAGCATTTT
CATSGISNQPQHF
>few|.|TRBJ2-5|TRBV27
TGTGCCAGCAGTTTACTCGCCCCTCCGGAGACCCAGTACTTC
CASSLLAPPETQYF
>.|.|TRBJ1-4|TRBV14
TGTGCCAGCAGGCTCGGGGGTCTTGGCGAAAAACTGTTTTTT
CASRLGGLGEKLFF
>.|.|TRBJ2-2|TRBV6-5
TGTGCCAGCAGTTACCGGGACATTAACACCGGGGAGCTGTTTTTT
CASSYRDINTGELFF
>few|TRBD1|TRBJ1-2|TRBV7-6
TGTGCCAGCAGCGCCTTAGTCCGGGACAGTTTCTATGGCTACACCTTC
CASSALVRDSFYGYTF
>few|.|TRBJ2-5|TRBV6-2/TRBV6-3
TGTGCCAGCAGTTACTGGGGCCGTCCTACAGAGACCCAGTACTTC
CASSYWGRPTETQYF
>few|.|TRBJ2-7|TRBV7-3
TGTGCCAGCAGCTTAAGGGGACCCGGTCAGGGCTACGAGCAGTACTTC
CASSLRGPGQGYEQYF
>few|TRBD1|TRBJ2-1|TRBV5-1
TGCGCCAGCAGCTTAGTGACAGGGTGGAACAATGAGCAGTTCTTC
CASSLVTGWNNEQFF
>.|TRBD1|TRBJ2-3|TRBV7-9
TGTGCCAGCAGCTCGACCAGGGGGCCCGATACGCAGTATTTT
CASSSTRGPDTQYF
>.|.|TRBJ2-7|TRBV20-1
TGCAGTGCTAGAGACCCCCGCGGTTATATTGACAGAAACTACGAGCAGTACTTC
CSARDPRGYIDRNYEQYF
>few|.|TRBJ1-1|TRBV27
TGTGCCAGCGTTGACGGGCCCGCTGGCACTGAAGCTTTCTTT
CASVDGPAGTEAFF
>.|.|TRBJ2-1|TRBV29-1
TGCAGCGTTGAAGAGGGAGTCCAGAATGAGCAGTTCTTC
CSVEEGVQNEQFF
>few|.|TRBJ1-2|TRBV11-2
TGTGCCAGCAGCTTAGGGGACGGATACTATGGCTACACCTTC
CASSLGDGYYGYTF
>few|.|TRBJ1-5|TRBV6-5
TGTGCCAGCAGTTACTCATCGGAGGGTGGCAATCAGCCCCAGCATTTT
CASSYSSEGGNQPQHF
>.|TRBD1|TRBJ2-7|TRBV2
TGTGCCAGCAGTGATAGGCGGGACAGGGGATCCTACGAGCAGTACTTC
CASSDRRDRGSYEQYF
>.|TRBD2|TRBJ2-3|TRBV10-3
TGTGCCGACTCCAGCGGGAGTTCAGATACGCAGTATTTT
CADSSGSSDTQYF
>.|TRBD2|TRBJ2-1|TRBV10-3
TGTGCCATCAGTGTAGGCGGGAGTTACAATGAGCAGTTCTTC
CAISVGGSYNEQFF
>once|.|TRBJ2-5|TRBV7-2
TGTGCCAGCAGCCCCCTGATGGAAGAGACCCAGTACTTC
CASSPLMEETQYF
>few|.|TRBJ2-7|TRBV11-3
TGTGCCAGCAGCAGAGTGGCCGGTTCCTACGAGCAGTACTTC
CASSRVAGSYEQYF
>few|TRBD2|TRBJ2-1|TRBV2
TGTGCCAGCAGTGAAGCAGCGGGAGGGGGACATTTC
CASSEAAGGGHF
>few|.|TRBJ2-7|TRBV4-1
TGCGCCAGCAGCCAAGGGGCAGGGGATTATGACGAGCAGTACTTC
CASSQGAGDYDEQYF
>few|.|TRBJ2-3|TRBV18
TGTGCCAGCTCCCCCCAGGGGGGGCGCACAGATACGCAGTATTTT
CASSPQGGRTDTQYF
>.|.|TRBJ1-2|TRBV7-9
TGTGCCAGCACCGAGGACTTAAGCTATGGCTACACCTTC
CASTEDLSYGYTF
>few|.|TRBJ1-4|TRBV29-1
TGCAGCGCCTGGGACGGCGAGAATGAAAAACTGTTTTTT
CSAWDGENEKLFF
>few|TRBD2|TRBJ2-2|TRBV7-8
TGTGCCAGCAGCTCATCTCGACTAGCGGGAGGTCGGGCCAACACCGGGGAGCTGTTTTTT
CASSSSRLAGGRANTGELFF
>few|.|TRBJ2-2|TRBV7-9
TGTGCCAGCAGCTTAGGGTCTCGGGCAGGGCGCACCGGGGAGCTGTTTTTT
CASSLGSRAGRTGELFF
>.|.|TRBJ2-5|TRBV7-2
TGTGCCAGCAGCTTGGGGCCAGGGGAGGAGGAGACCCAGTACTTC
CASSLGPGEEETQYF
>.|.|TRBJ1-2|TRBV6-5
TGTGCCAGCAGGGAGACAGGAATGGATGGCTACACCTTC
CASRETGMDGYTF
>.|.|TRBJ1-1|TRBV10-3
TGTGCCATCAGTCGACAGGTGGGAAACACTGAAGCTTTCTTT
CAISRQVGNTEAFF
>few|.|TRBJ2-2|TRBV24-1
TGTGCCACCGGCCTGACAGGGAACACCGGGGAGCTGTTTTTT
CATGLTGNTGELFF
>few|.|TRBJ2-2|TRBV13
TGTGCCAGCATTGCCGGGACTCTCACCGGGGAGCTGTTTTTT
CASIAGTLTGELFF